The 20 T cell receptor beta chains in this list originate from one sample, sequenced in a study of blood T cell repertoires in COVID-19. This table comes from immunoSEQ multiplex PCR, and its TCRdb copy is limited to in-frame clones, with some not included. This sample has some 78,000 clones, with roughly 84% found just once. Sequenced sample: peripheral blood. Receptor source: a man aged 50 to 59 with acute or convalescent COVID-19.

The genes are TRBV29-1 and TRBJ1-1; perhaps TRBD1 as D (6 bases). V lost 0 bases and J 12 bases, leaving 17 bases between the germline ends. This CDR3 has 13 residues. Germline CDR1 is SQVTM and CDR2 is ANQGSEA. The CDR3 DNA sequence: TGCAGCGTTGAAGATCTGGTCGGGACACTATCTTTCTTT. Translated, it gives CSVEDLVGTLSFF.

This clone was recorded a few times. The V call is TRBV30, the J call TRBJ2-1, with 7 bases identical to TRBD2. The CDR3 loop spans 17 amino acids. Germline CDR1 GTSNPN, CDR2 SVGIG (reference sequence). Trimming removed 0 bases from V and 2 bases from J; junction bases left unmatched: 10. This CDR3 reads CAWSVRLGRGTYNEQFF. The CDR3 DNA follows: TGTGCCTGGAGTGTACGACTAGGGAGGGGAACCTACAATGAGCAGTTCTTC.

The CDR3 loop is CASSPYTDTQYF. The CDR3 DNA reads TGTGCCAGCAGCCCCTACACAGATACGCAGTATTTT. The V and J genes are TRBV7-2 and TRBJ2-3, with no clear D. CDR3 length: 12 residues. Trimming removed 5 bases from V and 2 bases from J, with 5 bases in between. Germline CDR1 and CDR2: SGHTA and FQGNSA.

By sample share, this clone is medium-sized. The chain links TRBV19 to TRBJ2-7, with D maybe TRBD1 (5 bases). With 10 bases removed from V and 4 bases from J, the gap between germline ends came to 17 bases. The CDR3 is made up of 13 amino acids. The germline gives CDR1 LNHDA, CDR2 SQIVND (reference sequence). As DNA, the CDR3 is TGTGCCACCTCAGGGCCAGGTTGGTACGAGCAGTACTTC. As protein: CATSGPGWYEQYF.

The V call is TRBV7-3, the J call TRBJ1-6; 7 bases are shared with TRBD1. The CDR3 sequence is 14 residues long. The trim removed 5 bases at V and 4 bases at J, leaving 2 bases unmatched. Germline CDR1 reads SGHTA; CDR2 reads FQGTGA. The DNA of the CDR3 is TGTGCCAGCAGCGCGGGACAGTATAATTCACCCCTCCACTTT. This translates into CASSAGQYNSPLHF. The variable domain in full, completed from reference TRBV7-3 and TRBJ1-6, reads GAGVSQTPSNKVTEKGKYVELRCDPISGHTALYWYRQSLGQGPEFLIYFQGTGAADDSGLPNDRFFAVRPEGSVSTLKIQRTERGDSAVYLCASSAGQYNSPLHFGNGTRLTVT.

The chain uses TRBV7-3 and TRBJ2-7, with a tentative D call TRBD1 (6 bases). Deletions cut 1 base from V and 0 bases from J, with 13 bases between. Per germline, CDR1 SGHTA and CDR2 FQGTGA. The CDR3 is 16 residues long. CDR3 coding DNA: TGTGCCAGCAGCTTAAGAGGGGGTCCCCACTCCTACGAGCAGTACTTC. Amino acids: CASSLRGGPHSYEQYF.

The chain is built from TRBV7-9 and TRBJ1-6; the D gene is possibly TRBD1 (5 bases). V was clipped by 5 bases and J by 9 bases, with 23 bases between them. This CDR3 is 17 amino acids long. Germline CDR1 is SEHNR and CDR2 is FQNEAQ (reference sequence). The CDR3 DNA reads TGTGCCAGCAGCCTACGGGGAGGTGGGGGGGGTTTTTCACCCCTCCACTTT. Residues: CASSLRGGGGGFSPLHF.

This clone appeared a single time. V usage is TRBV6-2 or TRBV6-3 and J usage is TRBJ2-7; a weak D match, TRBD2 (5 bases). Between the trimmed V and J ends, which lost 2 bases and 4 bases, there was a span of 12 bases. This CDR3 is built from 14 residues. The germline CDR1 and CDR2 sequences are MNHEY and SVGEGT. The CDR3 is CASSYRGRVYEQYF. CDR3 nucleotide sequence: TGTGCCAGCAGTTACCGCGGGCGCGTATACGAGCAGTACTTC.

In nucleotides, the CDR3 is TGTGCCAGCAGTAGAGCGGGGGGCTTTGAAGAGACCCAGTACTTC. It is translated as CASSRAGGFEETQYF. V is TRBV6-2 or TRBV6-3 and J is TRBJ2-5, with TRBD2 identical over 9 bases. The CDR3 covers 15 residues. J gave up 3 bases and V 5 bases, and 7 bases lay outside the gene matches. CDR1 is MNHEY, CDR2 SVGEGT, per germline.

The V and J genes are TRBV19 and TRBJ2-2; 12 bases match TRBD2. V shed 4 bases, J shed 7 bases, and the junction held 4 bases outside the gene matches. This CDR3 is built from 15 residues. The germline V gene encodes CDR1 LNHDA and CDR2 SQIVND (reference sequence). CDR3 DNA: TGTGCCAGTAGTAGGGAGGGACTAGCGGGCGGGGAGCTGTTTTTT. Translating it yields CASSREGLAGGELFF.

The chain carries TRBV24-1 and TRBJ2-1; TRBD2 aligns across 7 bases. Germline V gene sequence: CDR1 KGHDR, CDR2 SFDVKD. Germline trimming cut 7 bases from V and 4 bases from J; bases unmatched to any gene: 3. The CDR3 spans 13 residues. The CDR3 bases are TGTGCCACCAGCAGCGGGGAGTACAATGAGCAGTTCTTC. Amino acids: CATSSGEYNEQFF.

CDR3 nucleotide sequence: TGTGCCAGCAGCTCCAATTTCGGAGACAATGAGCAGTTCTTC. Translation: CASSSNFGDNEQFF. The J gene is TRBJ2-1, the V gene TRBV5-4; D is ambiguous. The CDR3 sequence is 14 residues long. Germline CDR1 and CDR2: SGHNT and YYREEE (reference sequence). Trimming took 3 bases from V and 5 from J, leaving 12 bases between them.

The chain combines TRBV6-1 with TRBJ2-5, with D possibly matching TRBD1 (5 bases). Per the germline V gene, CDR1 is MNHNS and CDR2 is SASEGT. The CDR3 consists of 15 residues. The ends were cut back, 2 bases at V and 5 bases at J, with 15 bases in the middle. CDR3 amino acids: CASSERGAGFETQYF. Here the CDR3 DNA reads TGTGCCAGCAGTGAAAGAGGTGCAGGGTTTGAGACCCAGTACTTC.

The rearrangement uses TRBV4-1 and TRBJ1-5; the D gene is possibly TRBD1 (6 bases). V was clipped by 4 bases and J by 0 bases, with 10 bases between them. CDR3 length equals 15 residues. Germline values: CDR1 MGHRA, CDR2 YSYEKL. The CDR3 here is CASSPRDNSNQPQHF. CDR3 sequence (DNA): TGCGCCAGCAGCCCAAGGGACAATAGCAATCAGCCCCAGCATTTT.

The genes are TRBV6-5 and TRBJ2-2; 11 bases are a match to TRBD1. The V gene's germline CDR1 is MNHEY and CDR2 SVGAGI. V was clipped by 6 bases and J by 5 bases; unmatched bases: 5. The CDR3 has 15 residues. The CDR3 DNA sequence: TGTGCCAGCAGACAGGACAGGGGGCGAACCGGGGAGCTGTTTTTT. Encoded protein: CASRQDRGRTGELFF.

The chain couples TRBV6-5 to TRBJ2-5; D may be TRBD1 (5 bases). V was pared by 4 bases and J by 5 bases, with 11 bases between. The length of the CDR3 is 13 residues. The germline V gene has CDR1 MNHEY and CDR2 SVGAGI. The CDR3 loop is CASSSQVMETQYF. CDR3 bases: TGTGCCAGCAGTTCACAGGTTATGGAGACCCAGTACTTC.

This clone was detected a few times. This chain links TRBV6-2 or TRBV6-3 with TRBJ2-5; 13 positions agree with TRBD2. With V trimmed by 5 bases and J by 1 base, 1 base remained unmatched. Per germline, CDR1 MNHEY and CDR2 SVGEGT. The CDR3 contains 15 residues. The CDR3 reads CASSRTSGSQETQYF. The CDR3 DNA reads TGTGCCAGCAGTCGGACTAGCGGGAGCCAAGAGACCCAGTACTTC.

V and J are TRBV19 and TRBJ1-4, with D unresolved. Germline V gene sequence: CDR1 LNHDA, CDR2 SQIVND (reference sequence). The CDR3 is 13 amino acids. V dropped 5 bases and J dropped 6 bases, with 10 bases sitting between them. The CDR3 region has the DNA TGTGCCAGTAGTCCTCGGTCCGATGAAAAACTGTTTTTT. Translated, it gives CASSPRSDEKLFF. The complete variable domain, with remaining parts taken from reference TRBV19 and TRBJ1-4, reads DGGITQSPKYLFRKEGQNVTLSCEQNLNHDAMYWYRQDPGQGLRLIYYSQIVNDFQKGDIAEGYSVSREKKESFPLTVTSAQKNPTAFYLCASSPRSDEKLFFGSGTQLSVL.

The chain has TRBV5-4 and TRBJ2-1, with 13 nucleotides matching TRBD2. Germline-derived CDR1 and CDR2 are SGHNT and YYREEE (reference sequence). Trimming removed 4 bases from V and 2 bases from J; junction bases left unmatched: 3. The CDR3 sequence is 16 residues long. This CDR3 is CASSPGTSGTYNEQFF. In DNA form, the CDR3 reads TGTGCCAGCAGCCCTGGGACTAGCGGGACCTACAATGAGCAGTTCTTC.

J is TRBJ2-7 and V is TRBV13; possible D gene TRBD1, 6 bases. The CDR3 sequence is 13 residues long. The V end was cut by 2 bases, the J end by 6 bases, with 11 bases between. Germline CDR1 reads PRHDT; CDR2 reads FYEKMQ (reference sequence). Here the CDR3 DNA reads TGTGCCAGCAGCTTAAACAGGGCTCTCGAGCAGTACTTC. Translation: CASSLNRALEQYF.